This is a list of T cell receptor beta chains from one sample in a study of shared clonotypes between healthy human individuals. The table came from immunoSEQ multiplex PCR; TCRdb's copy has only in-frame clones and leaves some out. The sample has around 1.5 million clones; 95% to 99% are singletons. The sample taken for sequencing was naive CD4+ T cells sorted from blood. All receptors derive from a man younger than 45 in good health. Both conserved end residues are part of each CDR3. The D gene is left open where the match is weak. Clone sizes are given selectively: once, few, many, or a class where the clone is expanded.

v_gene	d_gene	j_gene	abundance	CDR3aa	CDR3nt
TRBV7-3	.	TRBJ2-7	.	CASSSDSVGEQYF	TGTGCCAGCAGCTCGGACTCAGTAGGCGAGCAGTACTTC
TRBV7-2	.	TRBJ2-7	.	CASSASGTLPYEQYF	TGTGCCAGCAGCGCCTCCGGGACACTCCCGTACGAGCAGTACTTC
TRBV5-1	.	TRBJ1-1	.	CASSLEGALNTEAFF	TGCGCCAGCAGCTTGGAAGGGGCTCTGAACACTGAAGCTTTCTTT
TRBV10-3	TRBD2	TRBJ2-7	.	CAISPGQGIGTSGSFSYEQYF	TGTGCCATCAGTCCGGGACAGGGGATTGGGACTAGCGGGAGTTTTTCCTACGAGCAGTACTTC
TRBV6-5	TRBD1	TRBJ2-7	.	CASSGIRQGRNEQYF	TGTGCCAGCAGTGGGATAAGACAGGGTAGGAACGAGCAGTACTTC
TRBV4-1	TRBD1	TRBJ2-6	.	CASSLPGQAFGANVLTF	TGCGCCAGCAGCCTCCCGGGACAGGCTTTTGGGGCCAACGTCCTGACTTTC
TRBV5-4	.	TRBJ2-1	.	CASSLGTRPFLNEQFF	TGTGCCAGCAGCTTGGGGACGCGACCGTTCCTCAATGAGCAGTTCTTC
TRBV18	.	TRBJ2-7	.	CASSPPGYEQYF	TGTGCCAGCTCACCGCCAGGCTACGAGCAGTACTTC
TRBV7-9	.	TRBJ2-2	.	CASSLGTLYSGELFF	TGTGCCAGCAGCTTAGGGACGTTGTATTCCGGGGAGCTGTTTTTT
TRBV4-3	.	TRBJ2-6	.	CASSQEGGSGANVLTF	TGCGCCAGCAGCCAAGAAGGAGGGTCTGGGGCCAACGTCCTGACTTTC
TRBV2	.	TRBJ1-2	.	CASLNRGTALEPYGYTF	TGTGCCAGCCTTAATCGAGGCACAGCACTAGAACCTTATGGCTACACCTTC
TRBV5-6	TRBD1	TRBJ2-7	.	CASSRDRGYEQYF	TGTGCCAGCAGTCGGGACAGGGGCTACGAGCAGTACTTC
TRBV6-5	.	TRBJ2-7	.	CASSYTTGYEQYF	TGTGCCAGCAGTTACACGACAGGCTACGAGCAGTACTTC
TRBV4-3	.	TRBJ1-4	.	CASSQDWRSNEKLFF	TGCGCCAGCAGCCAAGATTGGAGAAGTAATGAAAAACTGTTTTTT
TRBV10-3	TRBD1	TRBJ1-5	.	CAISEDRGHQPQHF	TGTGCCATCAGTGAGGACAGGGGGCATCAGCCCCAGCATTTT
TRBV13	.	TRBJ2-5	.	CASSLGQVGETQYF	TGTGCCAGCAGCTTGGGACAAGTGGGGGAGACCCAGTACTTC
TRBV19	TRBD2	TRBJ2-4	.	CASSSTSGRVHGSLAKNIQYF	TGTGCCAGTAGTTCGACTAGCGGGAGAGTTCATGGTTCTTTAGCCAAAAACATTCAGTACTTC
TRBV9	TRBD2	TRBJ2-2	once	CASAFLAENTGELFF	TGTGCCAGCGCGTTTCTAGCGGAGAACACCGGGGAGCTGTTTTTT
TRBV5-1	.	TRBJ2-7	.	CASSLATRTYEQYF	TGCGCCAGCAGCTTGGCGACGAGGACCTACGAGCAGTACTTC
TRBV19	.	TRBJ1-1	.	CASSPHGAEAFF	TGTGCCAGTAGTCCGCACGGAGCTGAAGCTTTCTTT
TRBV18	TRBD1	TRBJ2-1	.	CASSQSGTGPKSSYNEQFF	TGTGCCAGCTCACAATCCGGGACAGGGCCCAAGAGCTCCTACAATGAGCAGTTCTTC
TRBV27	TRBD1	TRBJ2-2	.	CASSPGQGRVGELFF	TGTGCCAGCAGTCCGGGACAGGGGCGTGTCGGGGAGCTGTTTTTT
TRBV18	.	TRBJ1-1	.	CASSPGQLMNTEAFF	TGTGCCAGCTCACCCGGACAGCTAATGAACACTGAAGCTTTCTTT
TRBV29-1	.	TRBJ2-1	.	CSVSDNEQFF	TGCAGCGTCTCCGATAATGAGCAGTTCTTC
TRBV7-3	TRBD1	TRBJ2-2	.	CASSAYRGNTGELFF	TGTGCCAGCAGCGCCTACAGGGGAAACACCGGGGAGCTGTTTTTT
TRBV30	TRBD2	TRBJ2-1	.	CAWSRLAGVNEQFF	TGTGCCTGGAGTAGACTAGCGGGAGTGAATGAGCAGTTCTTC
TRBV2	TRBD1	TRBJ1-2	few	CASRDRDYGYTF	TGTGCCAGCCGAGACAGGGACTATGGCTACACCTTC